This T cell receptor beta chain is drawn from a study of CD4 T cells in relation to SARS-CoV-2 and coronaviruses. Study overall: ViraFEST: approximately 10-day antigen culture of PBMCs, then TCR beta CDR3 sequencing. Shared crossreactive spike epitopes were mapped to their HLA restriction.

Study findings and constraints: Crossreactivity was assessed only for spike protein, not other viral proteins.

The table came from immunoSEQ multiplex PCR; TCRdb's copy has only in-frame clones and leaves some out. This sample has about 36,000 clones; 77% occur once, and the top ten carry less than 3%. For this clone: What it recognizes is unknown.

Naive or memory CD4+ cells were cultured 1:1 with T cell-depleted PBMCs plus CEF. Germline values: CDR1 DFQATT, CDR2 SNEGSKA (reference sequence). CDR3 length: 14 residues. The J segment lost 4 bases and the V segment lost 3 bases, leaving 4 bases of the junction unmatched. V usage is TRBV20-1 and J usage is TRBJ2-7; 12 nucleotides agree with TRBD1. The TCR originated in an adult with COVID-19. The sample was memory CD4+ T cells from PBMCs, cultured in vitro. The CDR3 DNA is TGCAGTGCTAGTCCGGGACAGGGGGCGTACGAGCAGTACTTC. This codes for CSASPGQGAYEQYF.